A selection of T cell receptor beta chains follows, all from one sample in a study of blood T cell repertoires in COVID-19. Libraries were prepared by immunoSEQ multiplex PCR; TCRdb keeps only in-frame clonotypes and omits some of them. The data show about 32,000 clones, 85% to 95% seen once. The specimen sequenced was peripheral blood. The receptors stem from a male donor with active COVID-19. The CDR3 runs from the conserved cysteine through the conserved F or W. The order of the fields is J gene, V gene, D gene, CDR3 length, clone size, CDR3 DNA, CDR3 protein. A D gene is named only where the DNA matches it firmly. Where a row states a size, it is once, few, many or the class of an expanded clone; other rows omit it.

j_call: TRBJ1-2
v_call: TRBV4-3
d_call: NA
cdr3_length: 17
clone_size: NA
cdr3_nt: TGCGCCAGCAGCCAAGAGGCCAGGGTGTCGAATTCCTATGGCTACACCTTC
cdr3_aa: CASSQEARVSNSYGYTF

j_call: TRBJ1-1
v_call: TRBV5-3
d_call: TRBD1
cdr3_length: 20
clone_size: NA
cdr3_nt: TGTGCCAGAAGCCTTGCTCGACAGGGGGCGCGTGGTCGGTTGAACACTGAAGCTTTCTTT
cdr3_aa: CARSLARQGARGRLNTEAFF

j_call: TRBJ2-1
v_call: TRBV24-1
d_call: TRBD2
cdr3_length: 16
clone_size: NA
cdr3_nt: TGTGCCACCAGTGATACTAGCGGGGGGGGGTACAATGAGCAGTTCTTC
cdr3_aa: CATSDTSGGGYNEQFF

j_call: TRBJ2-5
v_call: TRBV7-2
d_call: TRBD1
cdr3_length: 17
clone_size: NA
cdr3_nt: TGTGCCAGCACCGACCGTTGGGGACAGGGGCAACTACTGACCCAGTACTTC
cdr3_aa: CASTDRWGQGQLLTQYF

j_call: TRBJ2-1
v_call: TRBV5-6
d_call: NA
cdr3_length: 11
clone_size: once
cdr3_nt: TGTGCCAGCAGCCGTTACAATGAGCAGTTCTTC
cdr3_aa: CASSRYNEQFF

j_call: TRBJ1-6
v_call: TRBV6-4
d_call: TRBD1
cdr3_length: 13
clone_size: few
cdr3_nt: TGTGCCAGCAGCTCCCGACAGGGTTCACCCCTCCACTTT
cdr3_aa: CASSSRQGSPLHF

j_call: TRBJ1-1
v_call: TRBV30
d_call: TRBD1
cdr3_length: 13
clone_size: NA
cdr3_nt: TGTGCCTGGAAACGGCAGGGGGCCACTGAAGCTTTCTTT
cdr3_aa: CAWKRQGATEAFF

j_call: TRBJ1-3
v_call: TRBV6-5
d_call: NA
cdr3_length: 14
clone_size: once
cdr3_nt: TGTGCCAGCGAAAAGGGGGTCTCTGGAAACACCATATATTTT
cdr3_aa: CASEKGVSGNTIYF

j_call: TRBJ2-3
v_call: TRBV6-1
d_call: TRBD2
cdr3_length: 15
clone_size: NA
cdr3_nt: TGTGCCAGCAGTGATAGGCGGGGGGGCACAGATACGCAGTATTTT
cdr3_aa: CASSDRRGGTDTQYF

j_call: TRBJ2-1
v_call: TRBV4-2
d_call: TRBD2
cdr3_length: 14
clone_size: NA
cdr3_nt: TGTGCCACCAGCCCCGCGGGGGGGTACAATGAGCAGTTCTTC
cdr3_aa: CATSPAGGYNEQFF

j_call: TRBJ1-2
v_call: TRBV9
d_call: TRBD1
cdr3_length: 15
clone_size: NA
cdr3_nt: TGTGCCAGCAGCGTGCAGGGGGATGCTAACTATGGCTACACCTTC
cdr3_aa: CASSVQGDANYGYTF

j_call: TRBJ1-6
v_call: TRBV27
d_call: TRBD1
cdr3_length: 16
clone_size: NA
cdr3_nt: TGTGCCAGCAGTTTCAAATTAGGGGACAGGGGATCACCCCTCCACTTT
cdr3_aa: CASSFKLGDRGSPLHF

j_call: TRBJ2-1
v_call: TRBV3-1/TRBV3-2
d_call: TRBD1
cdr3_length: 15
clone_size: NA
cdr3_nt: TGTGCCAGCAGCCAAGCCGGGACAGGTCACAATGAGCAGTTCTTC
cdr3_aa: CASSQAGTGHNEQFF

j_call: TRBJ2-7
v_call: TRBV5-8
d_call: TRBD1
cdr3_length: 15
clone_size: NA
cdr3_nt: TGTGCCAGCAGCCTCCGGGACAGGGATCCCTACGAGCAGTACTTC
cdr3_aa: CASSLRDRDPYEQYF

j_call: TRBJ2-3
v_call: TRBV7-9
d_call: TRBD2
cdr3_length: 17
clone_size: NA
cdr3_nt: TGTGCCAGCAGCTTATGGTTGGTAGCGGGGGTGTCAGATACGCAGTATTTT
cdr3_aa: CASSLWLVAGVSDTQYF

j_call: TRBJ1-1
v_call: TRBV11-1
d_call: NA
cdr3_length: 15
clone_size: NA
cdr3_nt: TGTGCCAGCGGGGCCCGGGGGTGGGGAAACACTGAAGCTTTCTTT
cdr3_aa: CASGARGWGNTEAFF

j_call: TRBJ1-1
v_call: TRBV19
d_call: TRBD1
cdr3_length: 15
clone_size: NA
cdr3_nt: TGTGCCAGTGCAGACAGGGGCACCTCGAACACTGAAGCTTTCTTT
cdr3_aa: CASADRGTSNTEAFF

j_call: TRBJ2-2
v_call: TRBV6-1
d_call: NA
cdr3_length: 16
clone_size: once
cdr3_nt: TGTGCCAGCAGTGAGGGGCGGCAGGGATGGACCGGGGAGCTGTTTTTT
cdr3_aa: CASSEGRQGWTGELFF

j_call: TRBJ1-1
v_call: TRBV7-9
d_call: TRBD1
cdr3_length: 14
clone_size: once
cdr3_nt: TGTGCCAGCAGACGCGGGACAGGAAACACTGAAGCTTTCTTT
cdr3_aa: CASRRGTGNTEAFF

j_call: TRBJ1-5
v_call: TRBV2
d_call: NA
cdr3_length: 15
clone_size: NA
cdr3_nt: TGTGCCAGCAGTGAGTTTCGGCAGGGTCATCAGCCCCAGCATTTT
cdr3_aa: CASSEFRQGHQPQHF

j_call: TRBJ1-2
v_call: TRBV3-1/TRBV3-2
d_call: TRBD1
cdr3_length: 17
clone_size: NA
cdr3_nt: TGTGCCAGCAGTCAGTTAAAGGAGACTGACAGGGGGTATGGCTACACCTTC
cdr3_aa: CASSQLKETDRGYGYTF

j_call: TRBJ2-5
v_call: TRBV7-3
d_call: NA
cdr3_length: 13
clone_size: NA
cdr3_nt: TGTGCCAGCAGTACGGTCCCTCGGGAGACCCAGTACTTC
cdr3_aa: CASSTVPRETQYF

j_call: TRBJ1-2
v_call: TRBV27
d_call: NA
cdr3_length: 15
clone_size: NA
cdr3_nt: TGTGCCAGCAGTTCATTACCCGGGACAAACTATGGCTACACCTTC
cdr3_aa: CASSSLPGTNYGYTF

j_call: TRBJ2-7
v_call: TRBV7-7
d_call: NA
cdr3_length: 17
clone_size: once
cdr3_nt: TGTGCCAGCAGTACACGGACAAAAAACAGGGCCCCCTACGAGCAGTACTTC
cdr3_aa: CASSTRTKNRAPYEQYF

j_call: TRBJ2-1
v_call: TRBV24-1
d_call: NA
cdr3_length: 15
clone_size: NA
cdr3_nt: TGTGCCACCAGTGATCGCCAGGGATTTGGGAATGAGCAGTTCTTC
cdr3_aa: CATSDRQGFGNEQFF

j_call: TRBJ2-3
v_call: TRBV7-2
d_call: TRBD2
cdr3_length: 14
clone_size: NA
cdr3_nt: TGTGCCAGCAGGACTAGCGGGGGTTCAGATACGCAGTATTTT
cdr3_aa: CASRTSGGSDTQYF

j_call: TRBJ1-1
v_call: TRBV7-9
d_call: NA
cdr3_length: 12
clone_size: NA
cdr3_nt: TGTGCCAGCAGATTACAGGGACTGGAGGCTTTCTTT
cdr3_aa: CASRLQGLEAFF

j_call: TRBJ2-2
v_call: TRBV7-2
d_call: TRBD1
cdr3_length: 18
clone_size: once
cdr3_nt: TGTGCCAGCAGCTTATCAAGCCCGGGACAGGGTTTCACCGGGGAGCTGTTTTTT
cdr3_aa: CASSLSSPGQGFTGELFF

j_call: TRBJ1-1
v_call: TRBV5-5
d_call: TRBD1
cdr3_length: 17
clone_size: NA
cdr3_nt: TGTGCCAGCAGCCCCGAAGGGACAGGGGCAATAGGCACTGAAGCTTTCTTT
cdr3_aa: CASSPEGTGAIGTEAFF

j_call: TRBJ2-7
v_call: TRBV10-3
d_call: TRBD1
cdr3_length: 15
clone_size: NA
cdr3_nt: TGTGCCATCAGTGACCCGACAGGGGCCTCCTACGAGCAGTACTTC
cdr3_aa: CAISDPTGASYEQYF

j_call: TRBJ1-2
v_call: TRBV6-2/TRBV6-3
d_call: TRBD1
cdr3_length: 16
clone_size: once
cdr3_nt: TGTGCCAGCAGTCCGGGACAGCTTTACGGAATATATGGCTACACCTTC
cdr3_aa: CASSPGQLYGIYGYTF

j_call: TRBJ2-5
v_call: TRBV28
d_call: TRBD2
cdr3_length: 19
clone_size: once
cdr3_nt: TGTGCCAGCAGTGGATTTCTTGGACTAGCGGGGGGGAGCTCAGAGACCCAGTACTTC
cdr3_aa: CASSGFLGLAGGSSETQYF

j_call: TRBJ1-2
v_call: TRBV6-5
d_call: NA
cdr3_length: 14
clone_size: NA
cdr3_nt: TGTGCCAGCAGGGCAGGGCGTATCCAGGGGGGCTACACCTTC
cdr3_aa: CASRAGRIQGGYTF

j_call: TRBJ1-1
v_call: TRBV30
d_call: TRBD1
cdr3_length: 14
clone_size: NA
cdr3_nt: TGTGCCTGGAGTCTCAACAGGGGTAACACTGAAGCTTTCTTT
cdr3_aa: CAWSLNRGNTEAFF

j_call: TRBJ1-2
v_call: TRBV19
d_call: TRBD1
cdr3_length: 17
clone_size: once
cdr3_nt: TGTGCCAGTAGTAACAGGGGGCCTTGGCAATCTAACTATGGCTACACCTTC
cdr3_aa: CASSNRGPWQSNYGYTF

j_call: TRBJ1-1
v_call: TRBV27
d_call: NA
cdr3_length: 13
clone_size: once
cdr3_nt: TGTGCCAGCAGGTCCACAGGCCAATTTAAGGCTTTCTTT
cdr3_aa: CASRSTGQFKAFF

j_call: TRBJ1-5
v_call: TRBV25-1
d_call: NA
cdr3_length: 17
clone_size: NA
cdr3_nt: TGTGCCAGCAGTGAATCGAGGGAGTCGGTAGACAATCAGCCCCAGCATTTT
cdr3_aa: CASSESRESVDNQPQHF

j_call: TRBJ1-2
v_call: TRBV2
d_call: NA
cdr3_length: 14
clone_size: once
cdr3_nt: TGTGCCAGCAGTGATCAAGGGGATTCGTATGGCTACACCTTC
cdr3_aa: CASSDQGDSYGYTF

j_call: TRBJ1-1
v_call: TRBV2
d_call: NA
cdr3_length: 15
clone_size: NA
cdr3_nt: TGTGCCAGCAGTCTTACAGGGTGGGCGAACACTGAAGCTTTCTTT
cdr3_aa: CASSLTGWANTEAFF

j_call: TRBJ1-5
v_call: TRBV5-1
d_call: NA
cdr3_length: 17
clone_size: NA
cdr3_nt: TGCGCCAGCAGCGACGGGGGTAGTCGGTCGGGCAATCAGCCCCAGCATTTT
cdr3_aa: CASSDGGSRSGNQPQHF

j_call: TRBJ2-5
v_call: TRBV7-3
d_call: TRBD1
cdr3_length: 19
clone_size: NA
cdr3_nt: TGTGCCAGCAGCCAAATGAGACCTTCCGGGACAGAGATACAAGAGACCCAGTACTTC
cdr3_aa: CASSQMRPSGTEIQETQYF